The 6 T cell receptor beta chains presented below share a single source sample, sequenced in a study of CD8 T cells in ankylosing spondylitis. MiXCR was run by TCRdb on the 5' RACE reads, yielding one entry per CDR3 protein. The table records 36,000 or so distinct CDR3 sequences, about an eighth of them present only once. Sequenced: synovial fluid, either unsorted or a sorted T cell fraction (not recorded which). The receptors were gathered from a male donor with ankylosing spondylitis.

The chain uses TRBV7-2 and TRBJ2-5, with D possibly matching TRBD2 (7 bases). CDR1 and CDR2 from the germline V gene are SGHTA and FQGNSA. The CDR3 totals 14 residues. Trimming took off 5 bases at V and 5 bases at J, with 15 bases between the two ends. CDR3 loop: CASSPWGGQETQYF. As DNA, the CDR3 is TGTGCCAGCAGCCCGTGGGGGGGGCAGGAGACCCAGTACTTC.

About this clonotype: This may come from a read error, since a much larger clone is one base off. In this CDR3 the conserved last residue, phenylalanine or tryptophan, is missing, so a read error is likely. This rearrangement joins TRBV10-1 to TRBJ2-5, with D unresolved. CDR1 is WNHNN and CDR2 is SYGVQD in the germline V gene (reference sequence). The CDR3 is 16 residues long. The V end was cut by 3 bases, the J end by 0 bases, with 14 bases between. CDR3 coding DNA: TGCGCCAGCAGTGACTCGGCCAGCCTTCACCAAGAGACCCAGTACGTC. It is translated as CASSDSASLHQETQYV.

The gene calls are TRBV6-2 or TRBV6-3 and TRBJ2-3, with D perhaps TRBD2 (5 bases). There are 14 residues in the CDR3. The germline V and J ends were trimmed by 5 bases and 4 bases, with 13 bases remaining between them. Germline V gene lookup returns CDR1 MNHEY and CDR2 SVGEGT. CDR3 DNA sequence: TGTGCCAGCAGTCGAAGGGTAGCGTCAGATACGCAGTATTTT. This gives the protein CASSRRVASDTQYF.

This clonotype was counted only a few times. The chain has TRBV7-9 and TRBJ2-5; D remains ambiguous. The CDR3 extends over 13 amino acids. The V end was cut by 0 bases, the J end by 1 base, with 3 bases between. Germline V gene lookup returns CDR1 SEHNR and CDR2 FQNEAQ (reference sequence). CDR3 DNA sequence: TGTGCCAGCAGCTTAGCCAGCCAAGAGACCCAGTACTTC. It yields the protein CASSLASQETQYF.

This clonotype was observed at least ten times. CDR3 in DNA: TGTGCCAGCAGTGACCGTCATCCTGGGGCCAACGTCCTGACTTTC. Translating it yields CASSDRHPGANVLTF. J is TRBJ2-6 and V is TRBV25-1; no clear D. The CDR3 sequence is 15 residues long. With 3 bases removed from V and 2 bases from J, the gap between germline ends came to 8 bases. CDR1 is MGHDK, CDR2 SYGVNS, per germline.

The J gene is TRBJ2-7, the V gene TRBV4-2, with D unresolved. This CDR3 has 14 amino acids. V lost 2 bases and J 0 bases, leaving 8 bases between the germline ends. The germline gives CDR1 LGHNA, CDR2 YNFKEQ. CDR3 DNA sequence: TGTGCCAGCAGCCAATCCTCGAGCTCCTACGAGCAGTACTTC. Protein product: CASSQSSSSYEQYF.